This T cell receptor beta chain was sequenced in a study of CD8 T cell repertoires and HIV-1 epitope variants. Study at large: Epitopes were three Gag families plus Nef HW9 and YT9. An uncultured baseline aliquot held 1M T cells.

Sequencing used immunoSEQ multiplex PCR; TCRdb keeps in-frame clones, though not all of them. Of some 5,000 clones listed, roughly two thirds are singletons. Notes on this clone: Its antigen is unknown.

The TCR sequence derives from a male donor with HIV. The sample comprised cultured CD8+ T cells derived from PBMCs.

In nucleotides, the CDR3 is TGCGCCAGCAGCCCCCGTGGTAGTCACGGCGGCGAGACCCAGTACTTC. Its translation: CASSPRGSHGGETQYF. The chain uses TRBV4-3 and TRBJ2-5; D unclear. Germline V CDR1 and CDR2: LGHNA, YSLEER. V was shortened by 4 bases and J by 5 bases, with 20 bases between the two germline ends. The length of the CDR3 is 16 residues.